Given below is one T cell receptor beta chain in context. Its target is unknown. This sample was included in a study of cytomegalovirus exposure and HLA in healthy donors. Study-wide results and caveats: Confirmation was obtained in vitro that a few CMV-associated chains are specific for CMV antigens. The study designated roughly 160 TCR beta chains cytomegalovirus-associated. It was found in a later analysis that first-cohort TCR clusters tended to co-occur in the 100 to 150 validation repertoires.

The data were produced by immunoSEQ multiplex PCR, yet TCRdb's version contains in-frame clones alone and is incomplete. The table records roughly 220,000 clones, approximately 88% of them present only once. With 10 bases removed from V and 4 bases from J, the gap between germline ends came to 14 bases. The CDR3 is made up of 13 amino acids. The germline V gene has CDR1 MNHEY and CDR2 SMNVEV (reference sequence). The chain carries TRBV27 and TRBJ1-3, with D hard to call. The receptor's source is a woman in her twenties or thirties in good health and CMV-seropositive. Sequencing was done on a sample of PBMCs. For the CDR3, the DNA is TGTGCCACCCGCCCTCTCCAAGGAAACACCATATATTTT. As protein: CATRPLQGNTIYF.